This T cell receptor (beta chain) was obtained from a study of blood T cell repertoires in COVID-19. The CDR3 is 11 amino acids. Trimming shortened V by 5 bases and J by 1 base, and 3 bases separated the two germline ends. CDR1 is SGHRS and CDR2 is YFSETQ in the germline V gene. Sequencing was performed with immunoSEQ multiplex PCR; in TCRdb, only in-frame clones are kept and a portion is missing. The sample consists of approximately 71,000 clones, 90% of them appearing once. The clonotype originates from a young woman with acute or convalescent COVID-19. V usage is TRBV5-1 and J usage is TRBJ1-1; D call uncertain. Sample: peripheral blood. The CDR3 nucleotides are TGCGCCAGCAGACAGAACACTGAAGCTTTCTTT. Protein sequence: CASRQNTEAFF. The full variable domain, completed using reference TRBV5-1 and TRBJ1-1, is KAGVTQTPRYLIKTRGQQVTLSCSPISGHRSVSWYQQTPGQGLQFLFEYFSETQRNKGNFPGRFSGRQFSNSRSEMNVSTLELGDSALYLCASRQNTEAFFGQGTRLTVV.